Following are 30 T cell receptor beta chains from one sample sequenced in a study of regulatory T cells in long-lasting Graves disease. For TCR beta, libraries came from iRepertoire HTBI primers and Arm-PCR of CDR3 regions. Each CDR3 protein gets one entry after TCRdb re-called the multiplex PCR reads with MiXCR. This table holds a few hundred thousand distinct CDR3 sequences, 20% to 25% found once. Documented time point: persistent/refractory GD, antithyroid drugs over 5 years with positive TRAb. From PBMCs, RNA was extracted and then used to make the TCR library. The sequenced sample was peripheral blood mononuclear cells (PBMCs), obtained when the disease was refractory, from a patient treated with antithyroid drugs. The receptors here all came from a female donor with Graves disease.

CDR3: CATSRDPGATNEKLFF. Here the CDR3 DNA reads TGTGCCACCAGCAGAGATCCAGGGGCAACTAATGAAAAACTGTTTTTT. This chain links TRBV15 with TRBJ1-4, with D possibly matching TRBD1 (6 bases). V was shortened by 0 bases and J by 0 bases, with 8 bases between the two germline ends. Germline CDR1 reads LNHNV; CDR2 reads YYDKDF (reference sequence). The CDR3 has 16 residues.

This clonotype was picked up many times. The chain carries TRBV3-1 and TRBJ2-5; 8 nucleotides align to TRBD2. The CDR3 runs to 14 residues. Germline CDR1 and CDR2: LGHDT and YNNKEL (reference sequence). V lost 5 bases and J lost 4; bases outside the gene matches: 6. CDR3 bases: TGTGCCAGCAGCGCAGCGGGGGCAGGAGAGACCCAGTACTTC. Translated: CASSAAGAGETQYF.

The sample holds many counts of this clonotype. The CDR3 coding sequence is TGTGCCAGCAGTATGACAGGGGGCTACCTCTTGAGCTATGGCTACACCTTC. Amino acid sequence: CASSMTGGYLLSYGYTF. The V call is TRBV6-1, the J call TRBJ1-2; 10 nucleotides agree with TRBD1. The CDR3 consists of 17 residues. Germline V gene lookup returns CDR1 MNHNS and CDR2 SASEGT. V shed 5 bases and J 4 bases; nucleotides not matched to a gene: 13.

This clonotype was detected ten times or more. The chain carries TRBV28 and TRBJ1-2; no definite D call. CDR1 MDHEN and CDR2 SYDVKM come from the germline V gene. Between the trimmed V and J ends, which lost 5 bases and 4 bases, there was a span of 20 bases. CDR3 length: 16 residues. Here the CDR3 reads CASSPPSGEEVYGYTF. The CDR3, as DNA: TGTGCCAGCAGTCCTCCTTCCGGGGAGGAAGTCTATGGCTACACCTTC.

This clonotype was seen many times. The chain employs TRBV20-1 and TRBJ1-2; no clear D gene. Trimming removed 3 bases at V and 2 bases at J, with 10 bases between. The CDR3 runs 13 residues. Germline V gives CDR1 DFQATT, CDR2 SNEGSKA (reference sequence). The CDR3 sequence: CSARVAANYGYTF. The CDR3 DNA reads as TGCAGTGCTAGGGTGGCAGCAAACTATGGCTACACCTTC.

This clonotype appeared many times. J is TRBJ2-7 and V is TRBV11-2; TRBD1 matches at 7 bases. Germline V CDR1 and CDR2: SGHAT, FQNNGV. The CDR3 is made up of 15 amino acids. Trimming cost V 1 base and J 2 bases; bases outside gene matches: 5. The CDR3 region is CASSLVTGTAYEQYF. DNA of the CDR3: TGTGCCAGCAGCTTAGTTACTGGGACAGCCTACGAGCAGTACTTC.

This clonotype was counted at least ten times. The chain uses TRBV28 and TRBJ1-5; D call uncertain. Germline V gene sequence: CDR1 MDHEN, CDR2 SYDVKM. Trimming shortened V by 10 bases and J by 2 bases, and 12 bases separated the two germline ends. This CDR3 is 13 amino acids long. CDR3 DNA: TGTGCCACCGATGGCTCAGGCAATCAGCCCCAGCATTTT. Protein: CATDGSGNQPQHF.

This clonotype was seen a single time. The chain recombines TRBV28 with TRBJ2-2, with TRBD1 matching 11 bases. The CDR3 covers 18 residues. The germline gives CDR1 MDHEN, CDR2 SYDVKM. Trimming removed 6 bases from V and 4 bases from J; junction bases left unmatched: 13. The CDR3 loop reads CASRPLDRGHGGTGELFF. The CDR3 region has the DNA TGTGCCAGCAGACCATTGGACAGGGGGCATGGGGGCACCGGGGAGCTGTTTTTT.

This clonotype appeared a few times. The rearrangement uses TRBV20-1 and TRBJ1-1, with D perhaps matching TRBD1 (6 bases). The CDR3 is 11 amino acids. The germline V gene has CDR1 DFQATT and CDR2 SNEGSKA (reference sequence). Trimming left V 3 bases short and J 7 bases short, with 9 bases between. The CDR3 DNA follows: TGCAGTGCTAGCCAGGGGCATGAAGCTTTCTTT. Its translation is CSASQGHEAFF.

This chain uses TRBV7-9 with TRBJ1-4; D perhaps matches TRBD1 (6 bases). The CDR3 has 14 amino acids. CDR1 is SEHNR and CDR2 is FQNEAQ in the germline V gene (reference sequence). V dropped 5 bases and J dropped 8 bases, with 15 bases sitting between them. CDR3 sequence (DNA): TGTGCCAGCAGCCCAGACAGACAGGAAGAAAAACTGTTTTTT. Residues: CASSPDRQEEKLFF.

This clonotype was recorded only once. Possible read error: a much larger clone is one base away. The V gene is TRBV28, the J gene TRBJ1-4; D is unclear. The CDR3 extends over 13 amino acids. Germline V gives CDR1 MDHEN, CDR2 SYDVKM. CDR3 sequence reads: CASSLVTREKPFF. The CDR3 nucleotides read TGTGCCAGCAGTTTAGTCACCCGAGAAAAACCGTTTTTT.

This clonotype was counted at least ten times. This chain links TRBV28 with TRBJ1-5; the D is unclear. V was pared by 11 bases and J by 0 bases, with 8 bases between. From germline, CDR1 is MDHEN and CDR2 SYDVKM. The CDR3 runs to 12 residues. CDR3 DNA sequence: TGTGCCTCGCGAATTAGCAATCAGCCCCAGCATTTT. Residues: CASRISNQPQHF.

This clonotype occurred a few times. The chain combines TRBV2 with TRBJ2-7; TRBD2 aligns across 13 bases. Germline CDR1 SNHLY, CDR2 FYNNEI. This CDR3 spans 15 amino acids. J gave up 6 bases and V 8 bases, and 10 bases lay outside the gene matches. The chain's CDR3 is CASAGGLAGVGEQYF. In DNA, the CDR3 is TGTGCCAGCGCAGGCGGACTAGCGGGAGTTGGCGAGCAGTACTTC.

This clonotype appeared a few times. The chain couples TRBV12-3 or TRBV12-4 to TRBJ2-7; D perhaps matches TRBD2 (6 bases). V lost 6 bases and J 3 bases, leaving 18 bases between the germline ends. The CDR3 runs to 15 residues. CDR3 DNA sequence: TGTGCCAGCAGCATCTCGGAGGGCATGAGCTACGAGCAGTACTTC. Translated: CASSISEGMSYEQYF.

The rearrangement links TRBV28 to TRBJ1-4, with D perhaps matching TRBD1 (6 bases). The V gene lost 3 bases and the J gene lost 6 bases, with 14 bases spanning the gap. CDR1 and CDR2 from the germline V gene are MDHEN and SYDVKM. The CDR3 is made up of 15 amino acids. CDR3 region: CASSLGGGPHEKLFF. CDR3 bases: TGTGCCAGCAGTTTGGGGGGCGGACCCCATGAAAAACTGTTTTTT. Full variable domain (outside the CDR3, taken from reference TRBV28 and TRBJ1-4): DVKVTQSSRYLVKRTGEKVFLECVQDMDHENMFWYRQDPGLGLRLIYFSYDVKMKEKGDIPEGYSVSREKKERFSLILESASTNQTSMYLCASSLGGGPHEKLFFGSGTQLSVL.

This clonotype was found many times. The rearrangement links TRBV28 to TRBJ1-5; D is undetermined. CDR3 length equals 12 residues. The V end was cut by 6 bases, the J end by 7 bases, with 10 bases between. Germline V gene sequence: CDR1 MDHEN, CDR2 SYDVKM. The CDR3: CASSTPRQPQHF. CDR3 bases: TGTGCCAGCAGCACTCCTCGGCAGCCCCAGCATTTT.

This chain connects TRBV6-1 to TRBJ1-5; a weak D match, TRBD1 (5 bases). CDR3 length: 13 residues. CDR1 MNHNS and CDR2 SASEGT come from the germline V gene. V was cut by 3 bases and J by 9 bases, with 12 bases left in between. The CDR3, as DNA: TGTGCCAGCAGTGATCAGGGAGTGATGCCCCAGCATTTT. The encoded protein is CASSDQGVMPQHF.

The rearrangement uses TRBV30 and TRBJ1-5; a possible D gene is TRBD1 (5 bases). The length of the CDR3 is 14 residues. Looked up from germline, CDR1 is GTSNPN and CDR2 is SVGIG (reference sequence). V was pared by 5 bases and J by 5 bases, with 16 bases between. The CDR3 sequence: CAWGQGALDQPQHF. In nucleotides, the CDR3 is TGTGCCTGGGGTCAGGGAGCACTCGATCAGCCCCAGCATTTT.

V is TRBV28 and J is TRBJ2-7; the D call may be TRBD1 or TRBD2 (6 bases each). Germline V gives CDR1 MDHEN, CDR2 SYDVKM. This CDR3 has 15 residues. Deletions cut 3 bases from V and 2 bases from J, with 14 bases between. DNA for the CDR3: TGTGCCAGCAGTTTTAAGGGGGAGGTCGCCTACGAGCAGTACTTC. Protein: CASSFKGEVAYEQYF. The full variable domain, rest sourced from reference TRBV28 and TRBJ2-7, is DVKVTQSSRYLVKRTGEKVFLECVQDMDHENMFWYRQDPGLGLRLIYFSYDVKMKEKGDIPEGYSVSREKKERFSLILESASTNQTSMYLCASSFKGEVAYEQYFGPGTRLTVT.

The chain couples TRBV5-1 to TRBJ1-4; possibly TRBD1 for D (5 bases). Per germline, CDR1 SGHRS and CDR2 YFSETQ. V was pared by 6 bases and J by 5 bases, with 17 bases between. The CDR3 length is 15 residues. The CDR3 nucleotides are TGCGCCAGCACCTCCCGGGGCAGGGACAATGAAAAACTGTTTTTT. Its protein product is CASTSRGRDNEKLFF.

The sample holds a few counts of this clonotype. The chain couples TRBV6-1 to TRBJ1-1, with D unclear. The CDR3 length is 13 residues. The germline V gene encodes CDR1 MNHNS and CDR2 SASEGT. Trimming shortened V by 6 bases and J by 1 base, and 9 bases separated the two germline ends. The CDR3 spells CASRGRTNTEAFF. CDR3 sequence (DNA): TGTGCCAGCAGAGGACGGACGAACACTGAAGCTTTCTTT.

This clonotype was recorded at least ten times. The rearrangement joins TRBV12-3 or TRBV12-4 to TRBJ1-2; 7 bases align to TRBD1. The CDR3 sequence is 12 residues long. V gave up 6 bases and J gave up 6 bases; unmatched junction bases: 4. The CDR3 is CASSRTGDGYTF. The CDR3 DNA reads as TGTGCCAGCAGCCGTACAGGGGATGGCTACACCTTC.

The chain links TRBV7-2 to TRBJ2-2; the D is unclear. The CDR3 sequence is 12 residues long. Germline-derived CDR1 and CDR2 are SGHTA and FQGNSA. V lost 5 bases to trimming and J lost 3 bases, with 4 bases between them. CDR3 DNA: TGTGCCAGCAGCACCCACACCGGGGAGCTGTTTTTT. Encoded protein: CASSTHTGELFF.

This clonotype was counted ten times or more. J is TRBJ1-2 and V is TRBV2, with D uncertain. The germline V gene has CDR1 SNHLY and CDR2 FYNNEI. Trimming stripped 2 bases from V and 0 bases from J, with 7 bases between. There are 14 residues in the CDR3. The DNA of the CDR3 is TGTGCCAGCAGTGAACGGACGTCTAACTATGGCTACACCTTC. It encodes CASSERTSNYGYTF.

This clonotype was recorded at least ten times. The CDR3 coding sequence is TGTGCCAGCAGTGGGGGGGGCGAGCAGTACTTC. It encodes CASSGGGEQYF. The chain carries TRBV28 and TRBJ2-7, with 7 positions matching TRBD2. Trimming removed 5 bases from V and 6 bases from J; junction bases left unmatched: 1. The CDR3 consists of 11 residues. CDR1 is MDHEN and CDR2 is SYDVKM in the germline V gene.

CDR3 in DNA: TGCAGCGGGAGGGCCTCCCCCAAAAACATTCAGTACTTC. It encodes CSGRASPKNIQYF. This sequence joins TRBV29-1 and TRBJ2-4; TRBD2 might be the D (6 bases). V shed 7 bases and J shed 2 bases, with 12 bases lying between them. This CDR3 contains 13 residues. Germline V CDR1 and CDR2: SQVTM, ANQGSEA.

This clonotype turned up a few times. This chain joins TRBV7-6 and TRBJ2-5; the D gene is possibly TRBD2 (5 bases). The CDR3 loop spans 14 amino acids. The germline V gene has CDR1 SGHVS and CDR2 FNYEAQ. Trimming removed 7 bases from V and 2 bases from J, with 14 bases in between. This chain's CDR3 is CASNPSRGQETQYF. The DNA of the CDR3 is TGTGCCAGCAACCCCTCCCGGGGACAAGAGACCCAGTACTTC.

This clonotype was recorded many times. The CDR3 DNA is TGCGCCAGCAGCTCACCGCCAGAAGGCAATCAGCCCCAGCATTTT. This sequence encodes CASSSPPEGNQPQHF. V and J are TRBV5-1 and TRBJ1-5; no clear D. Germline CDR1 is SGHRS and CDR2 is YFSETQ. This CDR3 region has 15 residues. V was clipped by 3 bases and J by 2 bases, with 12 bases between them.

The chain combines TRBV7-3 with TRBJ1-4; D ambiguous. CDR3 length: 13 residues. V was pared by 5 bases and J by 8 bases, with 12 bases between. Germline CDR1 SGHTA, CDR2 FQGTGA. The CDR3 nucleotides read TGTGCCAGCAGCCAGAGAGTAGGGGAAAAACTGTTTTTT. Translation: CASSQRVGEKLFF.

V usage is TRBV29-1 and J usage is TRBJ1-2; no clear D. The germline CDR1 and CDR2 sequences are SQVTM and ANQGSEA. V dropped 7 bases and J dropped 4 bases, with 19 bases sitting between them. The CDR3 totals 14 residues. In nucleotides, the CDR3 is TGCAGCGCCTCCTTGAATACGGGATTCTATGGCTACACCTTC. The encoded protein is CSASLNTGFYGYTF.